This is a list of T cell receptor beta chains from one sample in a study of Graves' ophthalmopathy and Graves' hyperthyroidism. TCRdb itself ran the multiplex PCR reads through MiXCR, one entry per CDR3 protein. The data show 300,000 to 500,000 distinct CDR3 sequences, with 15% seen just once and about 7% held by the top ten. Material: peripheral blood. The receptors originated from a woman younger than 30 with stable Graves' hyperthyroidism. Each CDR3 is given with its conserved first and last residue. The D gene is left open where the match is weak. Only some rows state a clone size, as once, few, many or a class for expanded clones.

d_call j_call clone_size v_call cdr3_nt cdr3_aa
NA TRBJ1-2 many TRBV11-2 TGTGCCAGCAGCTTAGACAGGGCTCGTGGCTACACCTTC CASSLDRARGYTF
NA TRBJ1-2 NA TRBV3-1 TGTGCCAGCAGCCAATACCCGGGTTCAGGGTCTAACTATGGCTACACCTTC CASSQYPGSGSNYGYTF
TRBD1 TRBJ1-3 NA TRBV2 TGTGCCAGCAGTGCTTGGACAGGGGGCAGCTCTGGAAACACCATATATTTT CASSAWTGGSSGNTIYF
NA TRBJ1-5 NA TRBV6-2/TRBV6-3 TGTGCCAGCAGTTACAGTACCCCCGGGGGCATGGGCAATCAGCCCCAGCATTTT CASSYSTPGGMGNQPQHF
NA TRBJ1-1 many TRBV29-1 TGCAGCGTTGACAGGGAGAGGAACACTGAAGCTTTCTTT CSVDRERNTEAFF
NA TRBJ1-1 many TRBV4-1 TGCGCCAGCAGGAGCGTGGACTTAATGGGCACTGAAGCTTTCTTT CASRSVDLMGTEAFF
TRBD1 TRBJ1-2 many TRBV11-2 TGTGCCAGCAGCCCGGGGGGGGGTCGGACAGGGAAGGGCTACACCTTC CASSPGGGRTGKGYTF
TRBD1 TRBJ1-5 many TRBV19 TGTGCCAGTAGTATCCCCGGACAGGGGGCAAGCGATCAGCCCCAGCATTTT CASSIPGQGASDQPQHF
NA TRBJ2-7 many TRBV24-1 TGTGCCACCAGTGGTGGGGGGCGGTACGAGCAGTACTTC CATSGGGRYEQYF
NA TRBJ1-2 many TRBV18 TGTGCCAGCTCACCAGGTCGGGAGAACTATGGCTACACCTTC CASSPGRENYGYTF
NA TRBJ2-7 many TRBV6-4 TGTGCCAGCAGTCCCGACAGCCCGCTCGCTACCTTCTCCTACGAGCAGTACTTC CASSPDSPLATFSYEQYF
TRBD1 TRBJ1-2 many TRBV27 TGTGCCAGCAGTCCCTGGGACAGGCCTCGAGAAGATGGCTACACCTTC CASSPWDRPREDGYTF
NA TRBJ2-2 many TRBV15 TGTGCCACCAGCTCACCGCGGGCCGGGGGGAACACCGGGGAGCTGTTTTTT CATSSPRAGGNTGELFF
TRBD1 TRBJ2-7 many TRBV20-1 TGCAGTGTTATGGGACAGGGGGATACCTACGAGCAGTACTTC CSVMGQGDTYEQYF
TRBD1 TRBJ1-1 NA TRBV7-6 TGTGCCAGCAGCCCGGGGACAGGCTATGGCACTGAAGCTTTCTTT CASSPGTGYGTEAFF
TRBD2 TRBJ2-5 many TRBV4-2 TGTGCCAGCAGCCTCGGACTAGCGGGGGGGATCGAGACCCAGTACTTC CASSLGLAGGIETQYF
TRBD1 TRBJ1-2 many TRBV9 TGTGCCAGCAGCGCCGGGGACAGAAACTATGGCTACACCTTC CASSAGDRNYGYTF
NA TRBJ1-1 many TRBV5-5 TGTGCCAGCACCCCGGAGGCGTTGGGGTTTGGAGCTTTCTTT CASTPEALGFGAFF
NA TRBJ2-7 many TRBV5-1 TGCGCCAGCAGCACGGGACTTGTCTACGAGCAGTACTTC CASSTGLVYEQYF
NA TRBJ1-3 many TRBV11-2 TGTGCCAGCAGCTTAGGTGTCAGCTCTGGAAACACCATATATTTT CASSLGVSSGNTIYF
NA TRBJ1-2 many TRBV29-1 TGCAGCGTAGCTTCGGAGGGTTCCTATAACGGCTACACCTTC CSVASEGSYNGYTF
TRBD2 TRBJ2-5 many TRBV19 TGTGCCAGTAGTATAGTGCCGGGAGGTGAGACCCAGTACTTC CASSIVPGGETQYF